Below, 22 T cell receptor beta chains from the same sample are listed, as sequenced in a study of blood T cell repertoires in COVID-19. Sequencing was performed with immunoSEQ multiplex PCR; in TCRdb, only in-frame clones are kept and a portion is missing. The repertoire has about 120,000 clones, about four fifths of them found once; the top ten carry approximately 16%. The specimen sequenced was peripheral blood. These receptors all stem from a man between 60 and 75 years old with active or convalescent COVID-19.

J is TRBJ1-2 and V is TRBV28; perhaps TRBD1 as D (6 bases). The CDR3 is 12 residues long. The V gene lost 3 bases and the J gene lost 8 bases, with 10 bases spanning the gap. CDR1 and CDR2 (germline): MDHEN, SYDVKM. The CDR3 DNA sequence: TGTGCCAGCAGTTTGTCAGGGGACGGCTACACCTTC. Protein: CASSLSGDGYTF.

This chain's CDR3 is CASSYGQGWSYEQYF. The CDR3 DNA reads as TGTGCCAGCAGTTACGGACAGGGATGGTCCTACGAGCAGTACTTC. The J gene is TRBJ2-7, the V gene TRBV6-2 or TRBV6-3; 8 nucleotides line up with TRBD1. V trimming: 2 bases; J trimming: 1 base; junction bases outside the gene matches: 4. The V gene's germline CDR1 is MNHEY and CDR2 SVGEGT. CDR3 length: 15 residues.

This clone has a handful of counts. This chain links TRBV6-2 or TRBV6-3 with TRBJ2-5; TRBD1 agrees at 9 bases. The V gene's germline CDR1 is MNHEY and CDR2 SVGEGT. This CDR3 is 15 amino acids long. The V segment lost 5 bases and the J segment 1 base; nucleotides outside the gene matches: 5. The CDR3 nucleotides are TGTGCCAGCAGTCGTGTGACAGGGGGCCAAGAGACCCAGTACTTC. Amino acid sequence: CASSRVTGGQETQYF.

The V call is TRBV11-3, the J call TRBJ2-3, with 10 bases fitting TRBD2. Trimming removed 3 bases from V and 4 bases from J; junction bases left unmatched: 7. This CDR3 is 16 amino acids long. Germline lookup yields CDR1 SGHNT and CDR2 YENEEA. The CDR3 coding sequence is TGTGCCAGCAGCTTCAGCAGCGGGAGGGACGCAGATACGCAGTATTTT. As protein: CASSFSSGRDADTQYF. Full variable domain (rest looked up from reference TRBV11-3 and TRBJ2-3): EAGVVQSPRYKIIEKKQPVAFWCNPISGHNTLYWYLQNLGQGPELLIRYENEEAVDDSQLPKDRFSAERLKGVDSTLKIQPAELGDSAVYLCASSFSSGRDADTQYFGPGTRLTVL.

V usage is TRBV3-1 (or the pseudogene TRBV3-2) and J usage is TRBJ2-4; TRBD2 aligns across 7 bases. CDR3 length: 15 residues. Germline V CDR1 and CDR2: LGHDT, YNNKEL (reference sequence). The CDR3 DNA reads as TGTGCGGAAAAAAGGCGGGGGATGGCCAAAAACATTCAGTACTTC. Its protein is CAEKRRGMAKNIQYF.

The chain joins TRBV28 to TRBJ1-1; maybe TRBD1 (6 bases). Per germline, CDR1 MDHEN and CDR2 SYDVKM. With 2 bases removed from V and 10 bases from J, the gap between germline ends came to 8 bases. CDR3 length equals 11 residues. The CDR3, as DNA: TGTGCCAGCAGTTTAGGCAGGGGAGCTTTCTTT. It is translated as CASSLGRGAFF.

The chain joins TRBV9 to TRBJ2-7; 10 bases map to TRBD2. The germline V gene encodes CDR1 SGDLS and CDR2 YYNGEE. The ends lost 1 base at V and 0 bases at J; junction bases unmatched: 4. CDR3 length equals 16 residues. CDR3 DNA: TGTGCCAGCAGCGTAACTAGCGGGGTGGTCTCCTACGAGCAGTACTTC. It codes for CASSVTSGVVSYEQYF.

The chain combines TRBV2 with TRBJ2-1; 10 nucleotides line up with TRBD1. Trimming removed 11 bases from V and 5 bases from J; junction bases left unmatched: 6. Germline lookup yields CDR1 SNHLY and CDR2 FYNNEI. This CDR3 is 13 amino acids long. The CDR3 sequence is CAGRQGANNEQFF. The CDR3 DNA reads TGTGCCGGGAGACAGGGGGCGAACAATGAGCAGTTCTTC.

The chain employs TRBV5-8 and TRBJ1-5, with D hard to call. Germline CDR1 reads SGHTS; CDR2 reads YDEGEE. The CDR3 spans 16 residues. V lost 2 bases and J lost 4, with 16 bases in between. The DNA for the CDR3 is TGTGCCAGCAGCTTAAACGGGGAGATCAGTAATCAGCCCCAGCATTTT. Its protein product is CASSLNGEISNQPQHF. Complete variable domain (other parts from reference TRBV5-8 and TRBJ1-5): EAGVTQSPTHLIKTRGQQATLRCSPISGHTSVYWYQQALGLGLQFLLWYDEGEERNRGNFPPRFSGRQFPNYSSELNVNALELEDSALYLCASSLNGEISNQPQHFGDGTRLSIL.

The chain couples TRBV5-1 to TRBJ1-4, with D perhaps TRBD1 (5 bases). Germline V gene sequence: CDR1 SGHRS, CDR2 YFSETQ. The V end was cut by 5 bases, the J end by 8 bases, with 19 bases between. The CDR3 runs to 15 residues. In DNA, the CDR3 is TGCGCCAGCAGTCCCACAGGATGGGGCCCGGAAAAACTGTTTTTT. This gives the protein CASSPTGWGPEKLFF.

The chain is built from TRBV5-4 and TRBJ2-3; TRBD1 matches 9 bases. Trimming at V came to 3 bases and at J to 5 bases, leaving 7 bases not matched to a gene. The length of the CDR3 is 15 residues. The germline gives CDR1 SGHNT, CDR2 YYREEE (reference sequence). In nucleotides, the CDR3 is TGTGCCAGCAGCTCCGAGGACAGGGGTATAGATACGCAGTATTTT. Translated, it gives CASSSEDRGIDTQYF.

This chain connects TRBV3-1 (or the pseudogene TRBV3-2) to TRBJ2-7; possible D gene TRBD1, 6 bases. The CDR3 consists of 14 residues. CDR1 is LGHDT and CDR2 is YNNKEL in the germline V gene (reference sequence). V lost 4 bases to trimming and J lost 5 bases, with 15 bases between them. The CDR3 bases are TGTGCCAGCAGCCGGCTCAGGGGTTCGAACGAGCAGTACTTC. Protein product: CASSRLRGSNEQYF.

The chain joins TRBV11-2 to TRBJ1-5; 8 bases line up with TRBD1. Germline V gene sequence: CDR1 SGHAT, CDR2 FQNNGV. This CDR3 is 14 amino acids long. V trimming: 3 bases; J trimming: 7 bases; junction bases outside the gene matches: 5. CDR3 DNA: TGTGCCAGCAGCTTCGGAGGACAGGGACAGCCCCAGCATTTT. The encoded protein is CASSFGGQGQPQHF. The full variable domain, in which reference TRBV11-2 and TRBJ1-5 provide the parts outside the CDR3, is EAGVAQSPRYKIIEKRQSVAFWCNPISGHATLYWYQQILGQGPKLLIQFQNNGVVDDSQLPKDRFSAERLKGVDSTLKIQPAKLEDSAVYLCASSFGGQGQPQHFGDGTRLSIL.

The rearrangement links TRBV3-1 (or the pseudogene TRBV3-2) to TRBJ2-2; TRBD2 matches at 14 bases. The V and J ends lost 6 bases and 5 bases, in that order; junction bases with no gene match: 8. Germline V gene data show CDR1 as LGHDT and CDR2 as YNNKEL (reference sequence). The CDR3 length is 17 residues. The CDR3 protein is CASSQPGLAGETGELFF. In DNA, the CDR3 is TGTGCCAGCAGTCAACCGGGACTAGCGGGAGAGACCGGGGAGCTGTTTTTT.

The chain recombines TRBV5-5 with TRBJ2-2, with a possible D match to TRBD2 (5 bases). This CDR3 spans 16 amino acids. Germline CDR1 is SGHKS and CDR2 is YYEKEE (reference sequence). V dropped 7 bases and J dropped 3 bases, with 19 bases sitting between them. The CDR3 sequence is CASRSLSGSDTGELFF. The CDR3 DNA reads TGTGCCAGCCGTTCCCTGTCGGGTAGCGACACCGGGGAGCTGTTTTTT.

The V call is TRBV7-9, the J call TRBJ2-1; maybe TRBD1 (6 bases). V lost 1 base, J lost 4 bases, and 11 bases lay in between. The CDR3 is 15 amino acids. Germline V gene lookup returns CDR1 SEHNR and CDR2 FQNEAQ (reference sequence). The CDR3 is CASSLEGRGYNEQFF. CDR3 coding DNA: TGTGCCAGCAGCTTAGAGGGCAGGGGATACAATGAGCAGTTCTTC.

This clone has only a few counts. The V gene is TRBV3-1 (or the pseudogene TRBV3-2), the J gene TRBJ2-3; TRBD1 might be the D (6 bases). This CDR3 is built from 14 residues. Trimming stripped 2 bases from V and 4 bases from J, with 10 bases between. Germline values: CDR1 LGHDT, CDR2 YNNKEL (reference sequence). In DNA form, the CDR3 reads TGTGCCAGCAGCCAATCCCCAGGGGCAGATACGCAGTATTTT. It encodes CASSQSPGADTQYF.

DNA of the CDR3: TGTGCCAGCAGTGATGCAGGCCTCATGGGCAATCAGCCCCAGCATTTT. This gives the protein CASSDAGLMGNQPQHF. V is TRBV2 and J is TRBJ1-5; D remains ambiguous. Germline-derived CDR1 and CDR2 are SNHLY and FYNNEI. The CDR3 consists of 16 residues. Trimming cost V 3 bases and J 2 bases, with 14 bases left between them.

This clone was picked up a small number of times. CDR3 sequence reads: CASSQEKTGYSNQPQHF. The CDR3 nucleotides read TGTGCCAGCAGCCAAGAGAAGACAGGGTATAGCAATCAGCCCCAGCATTTT. The chain uses TRBV4-2 and TRBJ1-5; TRBD1 matches at 7 bases. Trimming took 0 bases from V and 0 from J; bases not matched to a gene: 5. The CDR3 has 17 residues. Germline CDR1 and CDR2: LGHNA and YNFKEQ.

The rearrangement joins TRBV28 to TRBJ2-7; 8 bases line up with TRBD1. V shed 2 bases, J shed 6 bases, and the junction held 18 bases outside the gene matches. CDR3 size: 18 residues. Germline CDR1 is MDHEN and CDR2 is SYDVKM. The CDR3 is CASSLAGGGFPYLGEQYF. Written as DNA, the CDR3 is TGTGCCAGCAGTTTAGCAGGGGGCGGTTTCCCCTACCTCGGCGAGCAGTACTTC.

The J gene is TRBJ2-3, the V gene TRBV27; the D is unclear. The CDR3 has 16 amino acids. Trimming removed 6 bases at V and 0 bases at J, with 16 bases between. Germline values: CDR1 MNHEY, CDR2 SMNVEV (reference sequence). The CDR3 DNA follows: TGTGCCAGCAGCCTCCATCCCAGCGACAGCACAGATACGCAGTATTTT. Its protein product is CASSLHPSDSTDTQYF.

This clone was counted a few times. This rearrangement joins TRBV28 to TRBJ2-6; no clear D gene. V was shortened by 6 bases and J by 0 bases, with 12 bases between the two germline ends. CDR3 length: 16 amino acids. Germline CDR1 and CDR2: MDHEN and SYDVKM. CDR3 bases: TGTGCCAGCAGCACTCCGCGGCGCTCTGGGGCCAACGTCCTGACTTTC. Amino acids: CASSTPRRSGANVLTF.